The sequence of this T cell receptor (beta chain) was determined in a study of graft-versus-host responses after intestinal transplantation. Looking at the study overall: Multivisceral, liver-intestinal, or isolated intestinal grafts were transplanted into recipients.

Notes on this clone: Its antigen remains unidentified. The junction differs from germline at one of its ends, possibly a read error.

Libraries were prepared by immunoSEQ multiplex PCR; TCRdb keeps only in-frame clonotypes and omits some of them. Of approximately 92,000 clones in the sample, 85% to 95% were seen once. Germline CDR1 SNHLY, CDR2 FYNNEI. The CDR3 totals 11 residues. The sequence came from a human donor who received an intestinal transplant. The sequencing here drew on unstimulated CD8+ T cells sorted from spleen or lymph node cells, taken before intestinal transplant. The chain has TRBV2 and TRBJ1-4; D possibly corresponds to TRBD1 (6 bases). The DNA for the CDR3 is TGTGCCAGCAGTGTAACAGGGATTACGATTTTT. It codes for CASSVTGITIF.